These T cell receptor beta chains were read from a single sample in a study of post-analysis software for immune sequencing data. TCRdb analysed the PCR reads with MiXCR anew, one entry per CDR3 protein. The sample includes approximately 660,000 distinct CDR3 sequences, about 60% of them seen just once. Input material: blood. The receptor source for this set is a girl aged 2-10 years with multiple sclerosis. CDR3s include the opening cysteine and the closing phenylalanine or tryptophan. The order of the fields is clone size, D gene, J gene, V gene, CDR3 DNA, CDR3 protein. A D gene is named only where the DNA matches it firmly. Clone sizes are given selectively: once, few, many, or a class where the clone is expanded.

.	TRBD2	TRBJ2-7	TRBV10-3	TGTGCCATCAGGCGACAACCAGGGACTAGCCGCGGGTACGAGCAGTACTTC	CAIRRQPGTSRGYEQYF
few	TRBD1	TRBJ2-5	TRBV13	TGTGCCAGCAGCTTGCCCACGGACAGGGGAGAGACCCAGTACTTC	CASSLPTDRGETQYF
.	.	TRBJ2-7	TRBV6-1	TGTGCCAGCAGTGAAACAGGCGGCAGCTCCTACGAGCAGTACTTC	CASSETGGSSYEQYF
.	.	TRBJ2-6	TRBV7-2	TGTGCCAGCAGCTTGCTAGCGATCTCTGGGGCCAACGTCCTGACTTTC	CASSLLAISGANVLTF
.	TRBD2	TRBJ2-7	TRBV7-8	TGTGCCAGCAGCACGACTAGCGGTTTAAGCGAGCAGTACTTC	CASSTTSGLSEQYF
.	TRBD2	TRBJ2-5	TRBV6-5	TGTGCCAGCAGTTACTGGGCTAGCGGAAACCAAGAGACCCAGTACTTC	CASSYWASGNQETQYF
.	TRBD2	TRBJ2-1	TRBV5-1	TGCGCCAGCAGCCGGTCTCTAGCGGGCGGTCCTAGCTCCTACAATGAGCAGTTCTTC	CASSRSLAGGPSSYNEQFF
.	.	TRBJ2-5	TRBV10-3	TGTGCCATCAGTGTTCAAGAGACCCAGTACTTC	CAISVQETQYF
.	.	TRBJ1-2	TRBV18	TGTGCCAGCTCACCACCGGTCGGGAGGGACTATGGCTACACCTTC	CASSPPVGRDYGYTF
few	.	TRBJ1-2	TRBV10-3	TGTGCCATCAGTGAGGACAGGCTCTATGGCTACACCTTC	CAISEDRLYGYTF
.	TRBD1	TRBJ2-5	TRBV18	TGTGCCAGCTCACCATCTCCCGGACAGGAAGGAGAGACCCAGTACTTC	CASSPSPGQEGETQYF
.	TRBD2	TRBJ2-3	TRBV6-6	TGTGCCAGCAGTTATCCTAGCGGGGGAAACACAGATACGCAGTATTTT	CASSYPSGGNTDTQYF
few	TRBD2	TRBJ2-3	TRBV7-2	TGTGCCAGCAGCTTAGTACTAGCGGGAGGCGCAGATACGCAGTATTTT	CASSLVLAGGADTQYF
.	TRBD2	TRBJ2-1	TRBV7-8	TGTGCCAGCAGCTCACTAACTAGCGTCCGAGGTGATGAGCAGTTCTTC	CASSSLTSVRGDEQFF
.	.	TRBJ1-1	TRBV4-1	TGCGCCAGCAGCCCGTGGGCAGCACTAAACACTGAAGCTTTCTTT	CASSPWAALNTEAFF
.	.	TRBJ2-1	TRBV7-9	TGTGCCAGCGTGCCGGCCTCCTACAATGAGCAGTTCTTC	CASVPASYNEQFF
.	.	TRBJ2-1	TRBV6-2/TRBV6-3	TGTGCCAGCAGACCCCTCCGGGATGAGCAGTTCTTC	CASRPLRDEQFF
.	.	TRBJ1-4	TRBV7-2	TGTGCCAGCAGCTTAGTAGCTGGGCAGGGAGGTGGAAAACTGTTTTTT	CASSLVAGQGGGKLFF
few	TRBD2	TRBJ2-1	TRBV12-3/TRBV12-4	TGTGCCAGCAGTCCTGAGGGAGGGCCTTACAATGAGCAGTTCTTC	CASSPEGGPYNEQFF
.	.	TRBJ2-1	TRBV3-1	TGTGCCAGCAGCCGAAACGGGGCGGGAAGGTACAATGAGCAGTTCTTC	CASSRNGAGRYNEQFF
.	TRBD2	TRBJ2-5	TRBV20-1	TGCAGTGCTCGGACTAGCGGGTTGGAGACCCAGTACTTC	CSARTSGLETQYF
many	TRBD1	TRBJ1-2	TRBV7-2	TGTGCCAGCAGCTTAGGCTTAGGGGGCGGGGGCTACACCTTC	CASSLGLGGGGYTF
few	.	TRBJ1-5	TRBV6-5	TGTGCCAGCAGCCCCGGGAGGGTTAATCAGCCCCAGCATTTT	CASSPGRVNQPQHF
.	TRBD1	TRBJ2-3	TRBV11-2	TGTGCCAGCAGCTCCCGGACCGGGACAGGCACAGATACGCAGTATTTT	CASSSRTGTGTDTQYF
.	TRBD1	TRBJ2-1	TRBV20-1	TGCAGTGCTAGCCGCGGACAGGCAGACTTCCTAGGGGGCTACAATGAGCAGTTCTTC	CSASRGQADFLGGYNEQFF
.	TRBD2	TRBJ2-7	TRBV20-1	TGCAGTGCTAGAGCGTTAGCGGGAGGGGCTTACGAGCAGTACTTC	CSARALAGGAYEQYF
.	.	TRBJ2-3	TRBV20-1	TGCAGCCCCCGACAGTCTAGCACAGATACGCAGTATTTT	CSPRQSSTDTQYF
.	.	TRBJ2-5	TRBV29-1	TGCAGCGTTGACAGGGTAGGAACCTACGAGCGGTACTTC	CSVDRVGTYERYF
.	.	TRBJ1-2	TRBV29-1	TGCAGCGACGGTGGGCGGGGTGTCGGCACCTTC	CSDGGRGVGTF
few	.	TRBJ2-7	TRBV12-3/TRBV12-4	TGTGCCAGCAGTTTCGCGGATAGCTCCTACGAGCAGTACTTC	CASSFADSSYEQYF
.	.	TRBJ2-1	TRBV10-2	TGCGCCAGCATGTGGGGGGCCGGGTCCTACAATGAGCAGTTCTTC	CASMWGAGSYNEQFF
few	.	TRBJ2-3	TRBV7-2	TGTGCCAGCAGCTTAACCGAAGCCAGTACGGATACGCAGTATTTT	CASSLTEASTDTQYF
.	TRBD1	TRBJ2-7	TRBV30	TGTGCCTGGAGTGAGACAGGGCCTGGCGAGCAGTACTTC	CAWSETGPGEQYF
few	.	TRBJ2-7	TRBV6-5	TGTGCCAGCAGTTACTCGACTTTGCAGGGCTCCTACGAGCAGTACTTC	CASSYSTLQGSYEQYF
.	.	TRBJ1-6	TRBV6-1	TGTGCCAGCAGTGGTCGGGACTCAAAGGTTTCCTATAATTCACCCCTCCACTTT	CASSGRDSKVSYNSPLHF
.	.	TRBJ2-1	TRBV20-1	TGCAGTGCTAGGGTACTCGTCAATGAGCAGTTCTTC	CSARVLVNEQFF
once	TRBD1	TRBJ2-1	TRBV20-1	TGCAGTGCTAGGGAACCGGGACAGTACAATGAGCAGTTCTTC	CSAREPGQYNEQFF
few	TRBD2	TRBJ2-1	TRBV9	TGTGCCAGCAGCCCAATCTCGGGAGGGCCGCGTGAGCAGTTCTTC	CASSPISGGPREQFF
.	TRBD2	TRBJ2-5	TRBV4-2	TGTGCCAGCAGCCAGGGGGAAGGAGGCCTAGCGGGTGCTGGATCGTACTTC	CASSQGEGGLAGAGSYF
.	.	TRBJ2-3	TRBV13	TGTGCCAGCAGCTCGGTTAGCGGATCAGATACGCAGTATTTT	CASSSVSGSDTQYF
few	TRBD1	TRBJ1-2	TRBV12-3/TRBV12-4	TGTGCCAGCAGCACGGACAGGGGGACATATGGCTACACCTTC	CASSTDRGTYGYTF
.	.	TRBJ2-6	TRBV7-9	TGTGCCAGCAGCTTAAGTTTCGGCTCTGGGGCCAACGTCCTGACTTTC	CASSLSFGSGANVLTF
few	TRBD1	TRBJ2-5	TRBV5-6	TGTGCCAGCAGCTTAACCGACAGGGGAGAAATGGAGACCCAGTACTTC	CASSLTDRGEMETQYF
.	.	TRBJ2-5	TRBV28	TGTGCCAGCATTGGTTCGGGGCAAGAGACCCAGTACTTC	CASIGSGQETQYF
few	TRBD1	TRBJ1-2	TRBV12-3/TRBV12-4	TGTGCCAGCAGTTTACGTATGGCAGGGGGGCGGCTAAGCTACACCTTC	CASSLRMAGGRLSYTF
.	TRBD2	TRBJ2-7	TRBV29-1	TGCAGCGTTGAAGGGACTAGCGGAGCACGCTACGAGCAGTACTTC	CSVEGTSGARYEQYF
.	.	TRBJ2-4	TRBV2	TGTGCCAGCAGGGAGGGGCTGGGGGGAAACATTCAGTACTTC	CASREGLGGNIQYF
few	.	TRBJ1-6	TRBV10-3	TGTGCCATCAGTGTAGACAGGCGTTCACCCCTCCACTTT	CAISVDRRSPLHF
.	.	TRBJ2-7	TRBV29-1	TGCAGCGTCGGGGGGCCTCCCTACGAGCAGTACTTC	CSVGGPPYEQYF
.	.	TRBJ1-2	TRBV4-3	TGCGCCAGCAGCCAAGGTCGAGGGGACGGCTACACCTTC	CASSQGRGDGYTF
.	TRBD1	TRBJ2-2	TRBV29-1	TGCAGCGTACCGATCGGACAGGGAGAGGGGGAGCTGTTTTTT	CSVPIGQGEGELFF